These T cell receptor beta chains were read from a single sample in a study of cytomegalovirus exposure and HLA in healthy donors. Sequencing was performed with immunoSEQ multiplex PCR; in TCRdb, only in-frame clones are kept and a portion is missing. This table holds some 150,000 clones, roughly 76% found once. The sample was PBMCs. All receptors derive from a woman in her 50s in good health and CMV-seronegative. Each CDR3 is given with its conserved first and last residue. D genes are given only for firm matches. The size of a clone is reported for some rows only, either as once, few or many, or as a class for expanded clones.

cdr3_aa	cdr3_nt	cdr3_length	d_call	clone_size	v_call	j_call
CSVTGTGGPRGSYNEQFF	TGCAGCGTTACGGGGACAGGGGGGCCTAGAGGCTCCTACAATGAGCAGTTCTTC	18	TRBD1	.	TRBV29-1	TRBJ2-1
CASSLKGRSGSRRKLFF	TGTGCCAGCAGTTTAAAGGGCCGATCAGGGTCCCGTAGAAAACTGTTTTTT	17	.	.	TRBV28	TRBJ1-4
CASSARRAGNTIYF	TGTGCCAGCAGTGCCAGGAGGGCTGGAAACACCATATATTTT	14	.	.	TRBV6-5	TRBJ1-3
CASSLVGQANYGYTF	TGTGCCAGCAGCTTGGTTGGACAAGCTAACTATGGCTACACCTTC	15	.	few	TRBV5-6	TRBJ1-2
CASSSSTGLDEQYF	TGTGCCAGCAGTAGCTCGACAGGGTTGGACGAGCAGTACTTC	14	TRBD1	.	TRBV27	TRBJ2-7
CASSFRTGRYGYTF	TGTGCCAGCAGCTTCAGGACAGGGCGGTATGGCTACACCTTC	14	TRBD1	.	TRBV5-8	TRBJ1-2
CATLAGPSGNTIYF	TGCGCCACCCTAGCGGGCCCGTCTGGAAACACCATATATTTT	14	.	.	TRBV10-1	TRBJ1-3
CASSQPSPSVLFF	TGTGCCAGCAGCCAACCCTCCCCTTCGGTCCTGTTTTTT	13	.	.	TRBV4-2	TRBJ1-4
CASNYEGNQPQHF	TGTGCCAGCAATTACGAGGGAAATCAGCCCCAGCATTTT	13	.	.	TRBV28	TRBJ1-5
CASSIVGHLPTNEKLFF	TGTGCCAGTAGTATAGTGGGACATCTACCAACTAATGAAAAACTGTTTTTT	17	.	.	TRBV19	TRBJ1-4
CATSNGQEQFF	TGTGCCACCAGCAATGGACAGGAGCAGTTCTTC	11	.	.	TRBV15	TRBJ2-1
CASSFGTGGANYEQYF	TGTGCCAGCAGCTTCGGGACAGGGGGCGCCAATTATGAGCAGTACTTC	16	TRBD1	.	TRBV7-2	TRBJ2-7
CASSPGLSYNEQFF	TGTGCCAGCAGCCCAGGACTATCCTACAATGAGCAGTTCTTC	14	.	.	TRBV11-2	TRBJ2-1
CASSLSNSNYEQYF	TGCGCCAGCAGCTTGTCTAACTCCAACTACGAGCAGTACTTC	14	.	.	TRBV5-1	TRBJ2-7
CASRARTSGATGELFF	TGTGCCAGCAGGGCCCGGACTAGCGGAGCCACCGGGGAGCTGTTTTTT	16	TRBD2	.	TRBV2	TRBJ2-2
CSVEGGQGATNEQFF	TGCAGCGTTGAAGGGGGACAGGGGGCGACCAATGAGCAGTTCTTC	15	TRBD1	.	TRBV29-1	TRBJ2-1
CATLAGGYNEQFF	TGTGCCACCCTAGCGGGAGGCTACAATGAGCAGTTCTTC	13	TRBD2	.	TRBV6-6	TRBJ2-1
CASSLSGQGTDTQYF	TGTGCCAGCAGCTTGTCGGGACAGGGAACAGATACGCAGTATTTT	15	TRBD1	.	TRBV11-2	TRBJ2-3
CASRLPLAENTGELFF	TGTGCCAGCAGACTCCCACTAGCGGAGAACACCGGGGAGCTGTTTTTT	16	TRBD2	.	TRBV28	TRBJ2-2
CASSQVLGAGTEAFF	TGCGCCAGCAGCCAAGTACTGGGTGCAGGCACTGAAGCTTTCTTT	15	.	.	TRBV4-3	TRBJ1-1
CASRAGGAEQYF	TGTGCCAGCAGGGCCGGGGGGGCCGAGCAGTACTTC	12	TRBD2	once	TRBV7-2	TRBJ2-7
CASSATGGADYGYTF	TGTGCCAGCAGCGCAACAGGGGGCGCCGACTATGGCTACACCTTC	15	TRBD1	.	TRBV7-9	TRBJ1-2
CASRGQAGGGEQFF	TGTGCCAGCAGAGGGCAAGCGGGGGGAGGTGAGCAGTTCTTC	14	TRBD2	.	TRBV2	TRBJ2-1
CASNQQGIGYGYTF	TGTGCCAGCAACCAACAGGGAATAGGCTATGGCTACACCTTC	14	.	once	TRBV6-6	TRBJ1-2
CASSVGVRGEGETQYF	TGTGCCAGCAGCGTAGGGGTTCGGGGGGAGGGGGAGACCCAGTACTTC	16	TRBD2	.	TRBV9	TRBJ2-5
CASSQATGDEQYF	TGCGCCAGCAGCCAAGCCACGGGGGACGAGCAGTACTTC	13	.	.	TRBV4-1	TRBJ2-7
CASSLDGGTEAFF	TGTGCCAGCAGCCTAGACGGTGGCACTGAAGCTTTCTTT	13	.	once	TRBV2	TRBJ1-1
CASSVQGGLETQYF	TGTGCCAGCAGCGTTCAGGGGGGCCTTGAGACCCAGTACTTC	14	.	.	TRBV9	TRBJ2-5
CASGQGTGELFF	TGTGCCTCGGGACAGGGGACCGGGGAGCTGTTTTTT	12	TRBD1	.	TRBV30	TRBJ2-2
CASSMATGANTEAFF	TGTGCCAGTAGTATGGCCACTGGGGCTAACACTGAAGCTTTCTTT	15	.	once	TRBV19	TRBJ1-1
CASSLGAGGLGDTEAFF	TGCGCCAGCAGCCTCGGGGCAGGGGGCCTGGGGGACACTGAAGCTTTCTTT	17	TRBD1	.	TRBV5-1	TRBJ1-1
CASRNSGATYEQYF	TGTGCCAGCAGGAATAGCGGGGCAACCTACGAGCAGTACTTC	14	TRBD2	.	TRBV7-3	TRBJ2-7